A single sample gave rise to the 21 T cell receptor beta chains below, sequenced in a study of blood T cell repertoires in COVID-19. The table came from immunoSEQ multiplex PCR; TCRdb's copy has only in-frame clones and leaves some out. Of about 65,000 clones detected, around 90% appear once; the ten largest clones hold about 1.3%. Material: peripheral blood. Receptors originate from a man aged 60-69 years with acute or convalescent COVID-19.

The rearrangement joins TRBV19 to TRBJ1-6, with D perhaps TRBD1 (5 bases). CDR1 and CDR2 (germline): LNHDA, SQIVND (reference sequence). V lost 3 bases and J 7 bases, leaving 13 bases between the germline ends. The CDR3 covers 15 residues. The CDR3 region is CASSIYPGLNSPLHF. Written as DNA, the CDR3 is TGTGCCAGTAGTATTTATCCAGGGTTGAATTCACCCCTCCACTTT.

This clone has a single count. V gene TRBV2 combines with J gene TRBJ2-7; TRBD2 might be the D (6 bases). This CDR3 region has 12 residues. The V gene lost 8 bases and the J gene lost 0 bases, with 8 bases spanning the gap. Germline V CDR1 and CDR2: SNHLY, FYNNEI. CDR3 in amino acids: CASRRVSYEQYF. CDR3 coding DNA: TGTGCCAGCCGGAGGGTCTCCTACGAGCAGTACTTC. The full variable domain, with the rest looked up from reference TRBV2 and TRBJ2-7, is EPEVTQTPSHQVTQMGQEVILRCVPISNHLYFYWYRQILGQKVEFLVSFYNNEISEKSEIFDDQFSVERPDGSNFTLKIRSTKLEDSAMYFCASRRVSYEQYFGPGTRLTVT.

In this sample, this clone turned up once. The CDR3 sequence is CASSRAGDEKLFF. The DNA for the CDR3 is TGTGCCAGCAGTCGTGCCGGGGATGAAAAACTGTTTTTT. The V gene is TRBV27, the J gene TRBJ1-4; D unresolved. Germline V gene sequence: CDR1 MNHEY, CDR2 SMNVEV (reference sequence). The CDR3 spans 13 residues. V lost 5 bases and J lost 6, with 10 bases in between.

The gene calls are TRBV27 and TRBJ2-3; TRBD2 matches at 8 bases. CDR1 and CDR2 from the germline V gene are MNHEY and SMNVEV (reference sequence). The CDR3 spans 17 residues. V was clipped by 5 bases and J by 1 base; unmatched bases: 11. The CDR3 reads CASSPLAGGIRTDTQYF. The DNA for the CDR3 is TGTGCCAGCAGTCCCCTGGCGGGGGGCATCCGCACAGATACGCAGTATTTT.

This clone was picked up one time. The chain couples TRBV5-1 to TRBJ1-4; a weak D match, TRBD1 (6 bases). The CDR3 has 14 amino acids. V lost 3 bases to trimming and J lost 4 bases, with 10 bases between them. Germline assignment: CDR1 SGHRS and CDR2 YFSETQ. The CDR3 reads CASSSAGVNEKLFF. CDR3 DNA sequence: TGCGCCAGCAGCTCTGCAGGGGTTAATGAAAAACTGTTTTTT.

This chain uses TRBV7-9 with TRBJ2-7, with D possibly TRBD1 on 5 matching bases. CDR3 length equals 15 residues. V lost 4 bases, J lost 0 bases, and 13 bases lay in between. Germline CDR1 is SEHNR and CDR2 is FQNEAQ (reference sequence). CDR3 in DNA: TGTGCCAGCAGCTACAGACAGCGCAGCTCCTACGAGCAGTACTTC. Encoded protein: CASSYRQRSSYEQYF.

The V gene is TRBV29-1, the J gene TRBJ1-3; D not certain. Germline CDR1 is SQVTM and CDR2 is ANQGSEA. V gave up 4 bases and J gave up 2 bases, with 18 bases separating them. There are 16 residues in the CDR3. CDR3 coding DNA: TGCAGCGTTGTATTTGCGGACTCCCGAGCTGGAAACACCATATATTTT. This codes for CSVVFADSRAGNTIYF.

The CDR3 sequence: CASSEWRDAGELFF. In nucleotides, the CDR3 is TGTGCCAGCAGTGAATGGAGGGACGCCGGGGAGCTGTTTTTT. J is TRBJ2-2 and V is TRBV2, with D maybe TRBD2 (6 bases). V was cut by 2 bases and J by 6 bases, with 10 bases left in between. The length of the CDR3 is 14 residues. Germline CDR1 reads SNHLY; CDR2 reads FYNNEI.

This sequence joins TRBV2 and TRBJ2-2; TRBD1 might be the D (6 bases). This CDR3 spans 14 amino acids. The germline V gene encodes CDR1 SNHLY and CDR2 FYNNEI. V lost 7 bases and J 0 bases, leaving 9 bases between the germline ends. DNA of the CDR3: TGTGCCAGCACCGGGACACCGAACACCGGGGAGCTGTTTTTT. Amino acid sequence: CASTGTPNTGELFF.

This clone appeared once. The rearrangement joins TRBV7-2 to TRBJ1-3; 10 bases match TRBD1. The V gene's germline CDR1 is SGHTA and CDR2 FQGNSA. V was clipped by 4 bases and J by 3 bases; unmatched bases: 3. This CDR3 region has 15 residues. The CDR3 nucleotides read TGTGCCAGCAGCTGGGGGACAGGGGTTGGAAACACCATATATTTT. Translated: CASSWGTGVGNTIYF.

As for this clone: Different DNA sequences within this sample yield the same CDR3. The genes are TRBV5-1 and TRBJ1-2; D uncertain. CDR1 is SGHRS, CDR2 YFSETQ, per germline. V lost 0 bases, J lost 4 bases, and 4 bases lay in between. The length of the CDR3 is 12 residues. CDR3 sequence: CASSLDSYGYTF. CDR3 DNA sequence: TGCGCCAGCAGCTTGGACAGCTATGGCTACACCTTC.

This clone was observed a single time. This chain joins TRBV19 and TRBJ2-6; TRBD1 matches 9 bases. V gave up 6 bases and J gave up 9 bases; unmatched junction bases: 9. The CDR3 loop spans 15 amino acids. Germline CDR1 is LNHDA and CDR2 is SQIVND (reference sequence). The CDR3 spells CASRRRTGEGNVLTF. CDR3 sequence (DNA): TGTGCCAGTAGGCGACGGACAGGGGAGGGCAACGTCCTGACTTTC.

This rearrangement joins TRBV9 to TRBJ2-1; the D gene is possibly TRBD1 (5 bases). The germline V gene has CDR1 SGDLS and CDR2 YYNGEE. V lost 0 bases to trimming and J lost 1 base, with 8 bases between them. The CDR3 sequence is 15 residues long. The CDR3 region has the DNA TGTGCCAGCAGCGTAGAAGGGGAATCCTACAATGAGCAGTTCTTC. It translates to CASSVEGESYNEQFF.

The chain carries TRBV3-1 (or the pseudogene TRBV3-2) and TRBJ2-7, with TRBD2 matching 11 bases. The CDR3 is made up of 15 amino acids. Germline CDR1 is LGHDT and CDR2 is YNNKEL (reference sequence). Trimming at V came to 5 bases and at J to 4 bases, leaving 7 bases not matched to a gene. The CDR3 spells CASSSSTSGGYEQYF. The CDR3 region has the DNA TGTGCCAGCAGCTCCTCCACTAGCGGGGGTTACGAGCAGTACTTC.

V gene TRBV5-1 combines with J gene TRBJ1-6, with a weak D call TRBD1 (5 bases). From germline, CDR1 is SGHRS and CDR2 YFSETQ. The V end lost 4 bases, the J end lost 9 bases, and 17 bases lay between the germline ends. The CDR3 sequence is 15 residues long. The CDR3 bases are TGCGCCAGCAGCAGCGCTTCCGTGGGGCGTTCACCCCTCCACTTT. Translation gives CASSSASVGRSPLHF.

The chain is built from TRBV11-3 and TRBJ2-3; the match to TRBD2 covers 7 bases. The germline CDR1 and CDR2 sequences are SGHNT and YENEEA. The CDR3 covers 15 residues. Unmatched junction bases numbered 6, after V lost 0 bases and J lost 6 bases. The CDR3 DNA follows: TGTGCCAGCAGCTTAGACTCCGGGACTACGGATACGCAGTATTTT. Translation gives CASSLDSGTTDTQYF.

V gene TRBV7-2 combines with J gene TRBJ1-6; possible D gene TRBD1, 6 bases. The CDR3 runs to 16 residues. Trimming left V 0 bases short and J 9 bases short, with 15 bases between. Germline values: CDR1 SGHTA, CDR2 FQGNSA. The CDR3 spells CASSLAGRGIGSPLHF. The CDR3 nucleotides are TGTGCCAGCAGCTTAGCGGGCAGGGGTATTGGTTCACCCCTCCACTTT.

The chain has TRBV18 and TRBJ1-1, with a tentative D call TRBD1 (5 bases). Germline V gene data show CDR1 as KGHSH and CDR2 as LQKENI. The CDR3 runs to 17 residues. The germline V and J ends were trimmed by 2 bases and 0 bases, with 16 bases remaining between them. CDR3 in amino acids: CASSPNSWQGMNTEAFF. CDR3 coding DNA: TGTGCCAGCTCACCAAATAGCTGGCAGGGCATGAACACTGAAGCTTTCTTT.

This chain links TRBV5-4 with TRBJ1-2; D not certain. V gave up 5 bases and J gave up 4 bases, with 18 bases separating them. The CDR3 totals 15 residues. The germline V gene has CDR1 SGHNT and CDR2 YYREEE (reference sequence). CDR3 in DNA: TGTGCCAGCAGGAGCTACAGCGGGTACGGCTATGGCTACACCTTC. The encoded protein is CASRSYSGYGYGYTF.

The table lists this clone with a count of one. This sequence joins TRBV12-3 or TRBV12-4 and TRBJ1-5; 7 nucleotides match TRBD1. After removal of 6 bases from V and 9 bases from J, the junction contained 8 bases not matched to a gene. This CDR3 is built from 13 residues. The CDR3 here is CASRTGRMGPQHF. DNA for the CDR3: TGTGCCAGCAGGACAGGGAGGATGGGGCCCCAGCATTTT.

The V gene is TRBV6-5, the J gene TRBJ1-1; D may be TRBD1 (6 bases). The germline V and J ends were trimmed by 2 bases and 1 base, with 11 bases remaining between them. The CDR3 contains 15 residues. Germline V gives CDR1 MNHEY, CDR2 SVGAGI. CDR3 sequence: CASSYRDISNTEAFF. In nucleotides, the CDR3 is TGTGCCAGCAGTTACCGGGACATATCGAACACTGAAGCTTTCTTT.